This TCR beta chain was profiled in a study of early T cells in non-severe SARS-CoV-2 infection. Germline-derived CDR1 and CDR2 are SNHLY and FYNNEI. The CDR3 runs to 15 residues. Trimming removed 6 bases at V and 1 base at J, with 12 bases between. Unique molecular identifier tags were affixed to discrete cDNA molecules. Via MiXCR, TCRdb re-called the 5' RACE reads, giving one row per CDR3 protein. The data hold some 39,000 distinct CDR3 sequences, with roughly 4% observed a single time. Input material: whole blood. The sequence was collected from an adult who was a healthcare worker with PCR-confirmed SARS-CoV-2 infection or an uninfected control (not recorded which). The chain is built from TRBV2 and TRBJ2-2; D perhaps matches TRBD2 (5 bases). CDR3 sequence: CASRSSSMNTGELFF. CDR3 bases: TGTGCCAGCAGGTCCTCTAGCATGAACACCGGGGAGCTGTTTTTT.